This T cell receptor beta chain was recorded in a study of blood T cell repertoires in COVID-19. Turning to the study itself: Material from acute and convalescent COVID-19 was sourced from the United States, Italy and Spain.

As originally analysed: Researchers report that nucleated cell counts were estimated from reference gene primer amplification. Profiled with immunoSEQ multiplex PCR; TCRdb holds only in-frame clones, not every one. D and trimming were read from the DNA, whereas the V and J calls and clone size are those reported in that table. Of 240,000 or so clones detected, around 87% appear once; the ten largest clones hold 5.5% to 7.5%. On this clone itself: This same CDR3 is encoded by further DNA sequences in the sample.

Sequencing was performed on peripheral blood. The sequence came from a woman aged 70-85 years with active or convalescent COVID-19.

The chain's CDR3 is CASSIQGVNTEAFF. The CDR3 DNA follows: TGTGCCAGTAGTATCCAGGGGGTGAACACTGAAGCTTTCTTT. The chain employs TRBV19 and TRBJ1-1, with 7 positions matching TRBD1. CDR1 LNHDA and CDR2 SQIVND come from the germline V gene (reference sequence). The CDR3 loop spans 14 amino acids. Trimming removed 3 bases from V and 0 bases from J; junction bases left unmatched: 1.